The rows below give T cell receptor beta chains drawn from one sample of a study of vaccination and CD4 T cells after COVID-19. For these TCRs, the target antigens are not known. TCRdb reprocessed the PCR reads with MiXCR, giving one entry per CDR3 protein. The data contain about 14,000 distinct CDR3 sequences, 55% to 70% of them seen just once; the ten biggest clones take up 6.2%. Material for sequencing was CD4+ T cells from blood, cultured in vitro. The receptors were sampled from a human donor who had recovered from COVID-19. CDR3s include the opening cysteine and the closing phenylalanine or tryptophan. Fields, in order: clone size, D gene, J gene, V gene, CDR3 DNA, CDR3 protein. D genes are given only for firm matches. Clone size is stated in some rows and not others, as once, few, many or a class when expanded.

clone size: NA
D gene: NA
J gene: TRBJ1-1
V gene: TRBV5-3
CDR3 DNA: TGTGCCAGCAGCTTAGTTGGGACGAACACTGAAGCTTTCTTT
CDR3 protein: CASSLVGTNTEAFF

clone size: NA
D gene: TRBD1
J gene: TRBJ1-3
V gene: TRBV20-1
CDR3 DNA: TGCAGTGCCAAACGACAGGGACCTGGAAACACCATATATTTT
CDR3 protein: CSAKRQGPGNTIYF

clone size: NA
D gene: TRBD1
J gene: TRBJ2-2
V gene: TRBV2
CDR3 DNA: TGTGCCAGCACCGGGACAGCTAACACCGGGGAGCTGTTTTTT
CDR3 protein: CASTGTANTGELFF

clone size: NA
D gene: NA
J gene: TRBJ2-1
V gene: TRBV20-1
CDR3 DNA: TGCAGTGCTCCTAGCGCCGCTAGCTCCTACAATGAGCAGTTCTTC
CDR3 protein: CSAPSAASSYNEQFF

clone size: few
D gene: TRBD1
J gene: TRBJ2-1
V gene: TRBV2
CDR3 DNA: TGTGCCAGCAGCCGGGACAGTGCGGGGCAGTTCTTC
CDR3 protein: CASSRDSAGQFF

clone size: NA
D gene: TRBD1
J gene: TRBJ1-4
V gene: TRBV7-8
CDR3 DNA: TGTGCCAGCAGCTTATGGGGGACAGGGGGCAGTGGCGAAAAACTGTTTTTT
CDR3 protein: CASSLWGTGGSGEKLFF

clone size: few
D gene: TRBD1
J gene: TRBJ1-2
V gene: TRBV12-3/TRBV12-4
CDR3 DNA: TGTGCCAGCAGTTTCCAAGACAGGGTCTTTGGAGGCTACACCTTC
CDR3 protein: CASSFQDRVFGGYTF

clone size: NA
D gene: NA
J gene: TRBJ1-1
V gene: TRBV5-5
CDR3 DNA: TGTGCCAGCAGCTTCGACCGGGTGAACACTGAAGCTTTCTTT
CDR3 protein: CASSFDRVNTEAFF

clone size: few
D gene: NA
J gene: TRBJ2-5
V gene: TRBV6-2/TRBV6-3
CDR3 DNA: TGTGCCACCAGCCGAGGACAAGTTAAAGAGACTCAGTACTTC
CDR3 protein: CATSRGQVKETQYF

clone size: NA
D gene: NA
J gene: TRBJ2-7
V gene: TRBV20-1
CDR3 DNA: TGCAGTGCTAGAGATTCGCGCGAGCCCCGGGAGCAGTACTTC
CDR3 protein: CSARDSREPREQYF

clone size: NA
D gene: NA
J gene: TRBJ1-2
V gene: TRBV7-2
CDR3 DNA: TGTGCCAGCAGCTTAGATCCAGGGGTAGGGGGCTACACCTTC
CDR3 protein: CASSLDPGVGGYTF

clone size: few
D gene: NA
J gene: TRBJ1-2
V gene: TRBV7-2
CDR3 DNA: TGTGCCAGCAGCTTGGGGGGGAACTATGGCTACACCTTC
CDR3 protein: CASSLGGNYGYTF

clone size: NA
D gene: TRBD1
J gene: TRBJ1-1
V gene: TRBV11-2
CDR3 DNA: TGTGCCAGCAGCGCCTCCGACAGGGTTAAAGCTTTCTTT
CDR3 protein: CASSASDRVKAFF

clone size: NA
D gene: NA
J gene: TRBJ1-4
V gene: TRBV29-1
CDR3 DNA: TGCAGCGCGCTAGGGGTCCCCGAAAAACTGTTTTTT
CDR3 protein: CSALGVPEKLFF

clone size: NA
D gene: TRBD1
J gene: TRBJ1-1
V gene: TRBV11-3
CDR3 DNA: TGTGCCAGCAGCTTCACAGGGGGAACTGAAGCTTTCTTT
CDR3 protein: CASSFTGGTEAFF

clone size: NA
D gene: NA
J gene: TRBJ2-4
V gene: TRBV20-1
CDR3 DNA: TGCAGTGCTAGGGGGGTGGGCAGGCGGGATGGAGCCAAAAACATTCAGTACTTC
CDR3 protein: CSARGVGRRDGAKNIQYF

clone size: NA
D gene: NA
J gene: TRBJ2-1
V gene: TRBV7-2
CDR3 DNA: TGTGCCAGCAGCTTACAGGGCACGTCCTACAATGAGCAGTTCTTC
CDR3 protein: CASSLQGTSYNEQFF

clone size: large
D gene: NA
J gene: TRBJ1-2
V gene: TRBV7-8
CDR3 DNA: TGTGCCAGCAGCTCTCGGGCAGCCAAAGTAACTATGGGCTACACCTTC
CDR3 protein: CASSSRAAKVTMGYTF

clone size: NA
D gene: NA
J gene: TRBJ2-2
V gene: TRBV27
CDR3 DNA: TGTGCCAGCAGTATCACCCCCGGGGGAGGCACCGGGGAGCTGTTTTTT
CDR3 protein: CASSITPGGGTGELFF

clone size: NA
D gene: NA
J gene: TRBJ2-7
V gene: TRBV6-1
CDR3 DNA: TGTGCCAGCATTCAGTTTCAGCGCTCCTACGAGCAGTACTTC
CDR3 protein: CASIQFQRSYEQYF

clone size: NA
D gene: NA
J gene: TRBJ1-5
V gene: TRBV21-1
CDR3 DNA: TGTGCCAGCAGCAAAGGCAGCGTTTGTCAGCCCCAGCATTTT
CDR3 protein: CASSKGSVCQPQHF

clone size: NA
D gene: NA
J gene: TRBJ1-1
V gene: TRBV7-3
CDR3 DNA: TGTGCCAGCAGCTTAAATGCGGGACTCACTGAAGCTTTCTTT
CDR3 protein: CASSLNAGLTEAFF

clone size: NA
D gene: TRBD2
J gene: TRBJ2-3
V gene: TRBV7-3
CDR3 DNA: TGTGCCAGCAGCTTAAGCCGGACTAGATGGGATACGCAGTATTTT
CDR3 protein: CASSLSRTRWDTQYF

clone size: few
D gene: TRBD1
J gene: TRBJ1-2
V gene: TRBV6-5
CDR3 DNA: TGTGCCAGCAGTTACTCAACAGGGGCGGGGAACTATGGCTACACCTTC
CDR3 protein: CASSYSTGAGNYGYTF

clone size: NA
D gene: NA
J gene: TRBJ2-2
V gene: TRBV24-1
CDR3 DNA: TGTGCCACCCAAGGGGGGGCGAACACCGGGGAGCTGTTTTTT
CDR3 protein: CATQGGANTGELFF

clone size: NA
D gene: TRBD2
J gene: TRBJ2-7
V gene: TRBV20-1
CDR3 DNA: TGCAGTGCCAGACGGAGGACGGGGGGAGACTACGAGCAGTACTTC
CDR3 protein: CSARRRTGGDYEQYF

clone size: NA
D gene: TRBD1
J gene: TRBJ2-5
V gene: TRBV29-1
CDR3 DNA: TGCAGCGCCGCGGGACAGGCAGAGACCCAGTACTTC
CDR3 protein: CSAAGQAETQYF

clone size: NA
D gene: NA
J gene: TRBJ2-3
V gene: TRBV24-1
CDR3 DNA: TGTGCCACCAGTGAGAATGTCCCAGATACGCAGTATTTT
CDR3 protein: CATSENVPDTQYF

clone size: NA
D gene: TRBD1
J gene: TRBJ1-5
V gene: TRBV28
CDR3 DNA: TGTGCCAGCAGTTTGTTATCAGTGGGACAGCCAGATCAGCCCCAGCATTTT
CDR3 protein: CASSLLSVGQPDQPQHF

clone size: few
D gene: NA
J gene: TRBJ1-5
V gene: TRBV10-3
CDR3 DNA: TGTGCCATCAGTACGTCCGGTTGGGGGGTCAACAATCAGCCCCAGCATTTT
CDR3 protein: CAISTSGWGVNNQPQHF

clone size: NA
D gene: NA
J gene: TRBJ1-2
V gene: TRBV12-3/TRBV12-4
CDR3 DNA: TGTGCCAGCAGTCCACAAGGAATTAACTATGGCTACACCTTC
CDR3 protein: CASSPQGINYGYTF

clone size: medium-sized
D gene: TRBD1
J gene: TRBJ1-5
V gene: TRBV20-1
CDR3 DNA: TGCAGTGCTAGAAGACAGGGGGTTAGCGGCAATCAGCCCCAGCATTTT
CDR3 protein: CSARRQGVSGNQPQHF

clone size: NA
D gene: TRBD2
J gene: TRBJ2-1
V gene: TRBV5-1
CDR3 DNA: TGCGCCAGCTCCCCTAGCGGGGTCTATGAGCAGTTCTTC
CDR3 protein: CASSPSGVYEQFF

clone size: medium-sized
D gene: NA
J gene: TRBJ2-3
V gene: TRBV6-1
CDR3 DNA: TGTGCCAGCAGTGAACAACAGGGTGGCACAGATACGCAGTATTTT
CDR3 protein: CASSEQQGGTDTQYF

clone size: NA
D gene: NA
J gene: TRBJ2-7
V gene: TRBV29-1
CDR3 DNA: TGCAGCGTTGAAGCGTCGCAGGGATCCTACGAGCAGTACTTC
CDR3 protein: CSVEASQGSYEQYF

clone size: NA
D gene: NA
J gene: TRBJ1-5
V gene: TRBV6-1
CDR3 DNA: TGTGCCAGCAAAGGAGGCAATCAGCCCCAGCATTTT
CDR3 protein: CASKGGNQPQHF

clone size: few
D gene: NA
J gene: TRBJ2-5
V gene: TRBV6-2/TRBV6-3
CDR3 DNA: TGTGCCAGCAGTAAGGGGCTGGAGACCCAGTACTTC
CDR3 protein: CASSKGLETQYF

clone size: few
D gene: NA
J gene: TRBJ2-2
V gene: TRBV7-2
CDR3 DNA: TGTGCCAGCACCATGACGGCCCCCGGGGAGCTGTTTTTT
CDR3 protein: CASTMTAPGELFF

clone size: NA
D gene: NA
J gene: TRBJ1-1
V gene: TRBV7-9
CDR3 DNA: TGTGCCAGCAGCTTAGTTCGGACTGAAGCTTTCTTT
CDR3 protein: CASSLVRTEAFF

clone size: few
D gene: TRBD2
J gene: TRBJ2-2
V gene: TRBV20-1
CDR3 DNA: TGCAGTGCTCAACCGAGAGCGGGAAGGGACACCGGGGAGCTGTTTTTT
CDR3 protein: CSAQPRAGRDTGELFF

clone size: NA
D gene: NA
J gene: TRBJ1-6
V gene: TRBV19
CDR3 DNA: TGTGCCAGTAGTAGGCAGGATAATTCACCCCTCCACTTT
CDR3 protein: CASSRQDNSPLHF

clone size: NA
D gene: NA
J gene: TRBJ2-7
V gene: TRBV11-3
CDR3 DNA: TGTGCCAGCAGCTTAGTAGCTTCAACCTATTCGGGGGACGAGCAGTACTTC
CDR3 protein: CASSLVASTYSGDEQYF

clone size: NA
D gene: TRBD1
J gene: TRBJ2-1
V gene: TRBV24-1
CDR3 DNA: TGTGCCACCAGTGATCCGCCGGGGCCCGGGACAGCGAGCTCCTACAATGAGCAGTTCTTC
CDR3 protein: CATSDPPGPGTASSYNEQFF

clone size: NA
D gene: NA
J gene: TRBJ1-6
V gene: TRBV12-3/TRBV12-4
CDR3 DNA: TGTGCCAGCAGTTTACAGGGTGCCTGGAATTCACCCCTCCACTTT
CDR3 protein: CASSLQGAWNSPLHF

clone size: NA
D gene: NA
J gene: TRBJ1-5
V gene: TRBV20-1
CDR3 DNA: TGCAGTGCCGGCGGTAGGAGCAATCAGCCCCAGCATTTT
CDR3 protein: CSAGGRSNQPQHF

clone size: NA
D gene: NA
J gene: TRBJ2-7
V gene: TRBV6-2/TRBV6-3
CDR3 DNA: TGTGCCAGCAGGGATCAGGGAGTACACGAGCAGTACTTC
CDR3 protein: CASRDQGVHEQYF

clone size: NA
D gene: NA
J gene: TRBJ2-1
V gene: TRBV24-1
CDR3 DNA: TGTGCCACCAGTGACGAGAGCCTTTACAATGAGCAGTTCTTC
CDR3 protein: CATSDESLYNEQFF

clone size: NA
D gene: NA
J gene: TRBJ1-2
V gene: TRBV27
CDR3 DNA: TGTGCCAGCAGTTTCCGCCCCGGGGGCCTCTATGGCTACACCTTC
CDR3 protein: CASSFRPGGLYGYTF

clone size: NA
D gene: NA
J gene: TRBJ2-5
V gene: TRBV7-9
CDR3 DNA: TGTGCCAGCAGCGGAACACAGGGTTGGGAGACCCAGTACTTC
CDR3 protein: CASSGTQGWETQYF

clone size: NA
D gene: NA
J gene: TRBJ2-3
V gene: TRBV11-2
CDR3 DNA: TGTGCCAGCATCGGGAACACAGATACGCAGTATTTT
CDR3 protein: CASIGNTDTQYF

clone size: NA
D gene: TRBD1
J gene: TRBJ1-5
V gene: TRBV2
CDR3 DNA: TGTGCCAGCAGCGGTCTGGACAGGAAGTCCCAGCATTTT
CDR3 protein: CASSGLDRKSQHF

clone size: few
D gene: NA
J gene: TRBJ2-7
V gene: TRBV20-1
CDR3 DNA: TGCAGTGCTAGTTCCGGGTACGAGCAGTACTTC
CDR3 protein: CSASSGYEQYF

clone size: NA
D gene: NA
J gene: TRBJ1-5
V gene: TRBV27
CDR3 DNA: TGTGCCAGCAAACCAGCCGGTAACAATCAGCCCCAGCATTTT
CDR3 protein: CASKPAGNNQPQHF